One sample yielded the 9 T cell receptor beta chains listed below, sequenced in a study of cytomegalovirus exposure and HLA in healthy donors. Clones were read by immunoSEQ multiplex PCR, and TCRdb kept only the in-frame ones, dropping some. The data contain some 180,000 clones, roughly 86% of them singletons. The sample was PBMCs. The receptor set was obtained from a man aged 25-45 years in good health and CMV-seropositive.

The chain couples TRBV6-5 to TRBJ1-4; no definite D call. CDR1 is MNHEY and CDR2 is SVGAGI in the germline V gene. Trimming pared 3 bases from V and 8 bases from J, leaving 16 bases between. The length of the CDR3 is 15 residues. CDR3 sequence reads: CASSYRREVGEKLFF. Written as DNA, the CDR3 is TGTGCCAGCAGTTATAGGAGGGAAGTGGGGGAAAAACTGTTTTTT.

The chain uses TRBV11-2 and TRBJ2-7, with D hard to call. This CDR3 comprises 14 residues. Trimming pared 1 base from V and 7 bases from J, leaving 14 bases between. CDR1 is SGHAT, CDR2 FQNNGV, per germline. CDR3 amino acids: CASSLGVSLGEQYF. The CDR3 DNA follows: TGTGCCAGCAGCTTAGGGGTCAGCCTCGGGGAGCAGTACTTC.

The chain joins TRBV7-3 to TRBJ2-3, with D possibly TRBD1 on 5 matching bases. Trimming removed 5 bases from V and 3 bases from J, with 12 bases in between. Germline V gene lookup returns CDR1 SGHTA and CDR2 FQGTGA. The length of the CDR3 is 14 residues. The chain's CDR3 is CASSVSPGTDTQYF. The CDR3 nucleotides are TGTGCCAGCAGCGTAAGCCCAGGGACAGATACGCAGTATTTT.

The V gene is TRBV9, the J gene TRBJ2-7; a possible D gene is TRBD2 (5 bases). The CDR3 is 14 residues long. The V gene's germline CDR1 is SGDLS and CDR2 YYNGEE. Deletions cut 0 bases from V and 0 bases from J, with 7 bases between. CDR3 loop: CASSVGGFSYEQYF. The DNA for the CDR3 is TGTGCCAGCAGCGTAGGAGGGTTCTCCTACGAGCAGTACTTC.

V usage is TRBV5-6 and J usage is TRBJ1-1; D might be TRBD1 (5 bases). The CDR3 length is 12 residues. V was trimmed by 2 bases and J by 8 bases, leaving 10 bases between them. Germline-derived CDR1 and CDR2 are SGHDT and YYEEEE. CDR3 sequence: CASSFAGTEAFF. The CDR3 DNA reads TGTGCCAGCAGCTTCGCAGGGACCGAAGCTTTCTTT.

CDR3 region: CASSPQGPMNTEAFF. CDR3 bases: TGTGCCAGCAGCCCTCAGGGTCCCATGAACACTGAAGCTTTCTTT. The chain has TRBV11-3 and TRBJ1-1, with a tentative D call TRBD1 (5 bases). The germline V gene encodes CDR1 SGHNT and CDR2 YENEEA. There are 15 residues in the CDR3. Trimming took off 5 bases at V and 0 bases at J, with 13 bases between the two ends.

V usage is TRBV29-1 and J usage is TRBJ2-2; D might be TRBD1 (6 bases). V gave up 0 bases and J gave up 7 bases, with 15 bases separating them. The CDR3 consists of 15 residues. Germline V lookup: CDR1 SQVTM, CDR2 ANQGSEA. The CDR3 loop is CSVEDLQGDHGELFF. CDR3 sequence (DNA): TGCAGCGTTGAAGACCTACAGGGTGATCACGGGGAGCTGTTTTTT.

This clone was seen only once. The chain carries TRBV30 and TRBJ1-4; TRBD1 is a possible D gene (5 bases). In germline, CDR1 is GTSNPN, CDR2 SVGIG (reference sequence). Trimming took off 0 bases at V and 7 bases at J, with 15 bases between the two ends. The CDR3 is made up of 15 amino acids. CDR3 coding DNA: TGTGCCTGGAGTGTAGAGCCGGGGCGGGCTGAAAAACTGTTTTTT. It yields the protein CAWSVEPGRAEKLFF. The variable domain in full, completed from reference TRBV30 and TRBJ1-4, reads SQTIHQWPATLVQPVGSPLSLECTVEGTSNPNLYWYRQAAGRGLQLLFYSVGIGQISSEVPQNLSASRPQDRQFILSSKKLLLSDSGFYLCAWSVEPGRAEKLFFGSGTQLSVL.

This rearrangement joins TRBV5-1 to TRBJ2-5, with 7 bases that match TRBD2. This CDR3 has 16 residues. The germline V gene encodes CDR1 SGHRS and CDR2 YFSETQ. The V gene end was trimmed by 1 base and the J gene end by 1 base; junction bases not matched to a gene: 7. CDR3 sequence: CASSLPRGGGQETQYF. In DNA, the CDR3 is TGCGCCAGCAGCTTGCCCCGCGGCGGGGGCCAAGAGACCCAGTACTTC.